These T cell receptor beta chains were read from a single sample in a study of CD8+CD57+ T cells in acquired aplastic anemia. TCRdb ran MiXCR on the reads and lists one entry per CDR3 protein. In the table there are 150,000 to 200,000 distinct CDR3 sequences, 48% of which are singletons. The sample taken for sequencing was sorted CD4+, CD8+, or CD8+CD57+ T cells (not recorded which) from PBMCs. All receptors come from a human donor with aplastic anemia. CDR3s include the opening cysteine and the closing phenylalanine or tryptophan. Fields, in order: V gene, clone size, J gene, D gene, CDR3 length, CDR3 DNA, CDR3 protein. D genes are given only for firm matches. The listing skips clone size in some rows; elsewhere it reads once, few, many or a size class.

V gene: TRBV19
clone size: few
J gene: TRBJ1-5
D gene: NA
CDR3 length: 12
CDR3 DNA: TGTGCCAGTAGTCTTGGGGAGCAGCCCCAGCATTTT
CDR3 protein: CASSLGEQPQHF

V gene: TRBV6-1
clone size: NA
J gene: TRBJ1-1
D gene: NA
CDR3 length: 13
CDR3 DNA: TGTGCCAGCAACAATGTTATGAACACTGAAGCTTTCTTT
CDR3 protein: CASNNVMNTEAFF

V gene: TRBV2
clone size: once
J gene: TRBJ2-7
D gene: NA
CDR3 length: 13
CDR3 DNA: TGTGCCAGCAGTGATGGTGGAGACTACGAGCAGTACTTC
CDR3 protein: CASSDGGDYEQYF

V gene: TRBV24-1
clone size: few
J gene: TRBJ2-1
D gene: NA
CDR3 length: 12
CDR3 DNA: TGTGCCACCAGTACTGATTACAATGAGCAGTTCTTC
CDR3 protein: CATSTDYNEQFF

V gene: TRBV7-2
clone size: NA
J gene: TRBJ1-4
D gene: NA
CDR3 length: 13
CDR3 DNA: TGTGCCAGCAGCTTGGGGTCTAATGAAAAACTGTTTTTT
CDR3 protein: CASSLGSNEKLFF

V gene: TRBV4-2
clone size: many
J gene: TRBJ2-1
D gene: NA
CDR3 length: 14
CDR3 DNA: TGTGCCAGCAGCCAAGAAGAGTATCACAATGAGCAGTTCTTC
CDR3 protein: CASSQEEYHNEQFF

V gene: TRBV10-2
clone size: NA
J gene: TRBJ2-7
D gene: NA
CDR3 length: 14
CDR3 DNA: TGCGCCAGCAGTGAGGGCAGGGTCATCTACGAGCAGTACTTC
CDR3 protein: CASSEGRVIYEQYF

V gene: TRBV11-2
clone size: many
J gene: TRBJ1-1
D gene: NA
CDR3 length: 16
CDR3 DNA: TGTGCCAGCAGCTTAGGACCAGGGGATCGGGGTCTTGAAGCTTTCTTT
CDR3 protein: CASSLGPGDRGLEAFF

V gene: TRBV11-1
clone size: many
J gene: TRBJ2-2
D gene: NA
CDR3 length: 16
CDR3 DNA: TGTGCCAGCAGCTTAGCGAAAGGGATGGACACCGGGGAGCTGTTTTTT
CDR3 protein: CASSLAKGMDTGELFF

V gene: TRBV29-1
clone size: NA
J gene: TRBJ2-3
D gene: NA
CDR3 length: 14
CDR3 DNA: TGCAGCGTTCAAGGGGCAGGATCGGCAGATACGCAGTATTTT
CDR3 protein: CSVQGAGSADTQYF

V gene: TRBV10-3
clone size: few
J gene: TRBJ1-1
D gene: NA
CDR3 length: 13
CDR3 DNA: TGTGCCACCTACCCGGAGGGATACACTGAAGCTTTCTTT
CDR3 protein: CATYPEGYTEAFF

V gene: TRBV27
clone size: NA
J gene: TRBJ1-6
D gene: TRBD1
CDR3 length: 16
CDR3 DNA: TGTGCCAGCAGTTTATTAAGGGCAGGGGGTAATTCACCCCTCCACTTT
CDR3 protein: CASSLLRAGGNSPLHF

V gene: TRBV7-6
clone size: NA
J gene: TRBJ2-1
D gene: TRBD2
CDR3 length: 12
CDR3 DNA: TGTGCCAGCAGCTTACTAGCGGGAGAGCAGTTCTTC
CDR3 protein: CASSLLAGEQFF

V gene: TRBV6-1
clone size: NA
J gene: TRBJ1-2
D gene: TRBD1
CDR3 length: 13
CDR3 DNA: TGTGCCAGCAGAGATAGGACAGGGAGTGGCTACACCTTC
CDR3 protein: CASRDRTGSGYTF

V gene: TRBV29-1
clone size: NA
J gene: TRBJ2-5
D gene: NA
CDR3 length: 15
CDR3 DNA: TGCAGCGTTGACCGAGGGATGGGAATTACGGAGACCCAGTACTTC
CDR3 protein: CSVDRGMGITETQYF

V gene: TRBV12-3/TRBV12-4
clone size: NA
J gene: TRBJ2-7
D gene: TRBD2
CDR3 length: 14
CDR3 DNA: TGTGCCAGCAGTTTCAAAGCGGGAGGGTACGAGCAGTACTTC
CDR3 protein: CASSFKAGGYEQYF

V gene: TRBV11-2
clone size: many
J gene: TRBJ2-7
D gene: NA
CDR3 length: 11
CDR3 DNA: TGTGCCAGCAGCTCAAGTCCCGAGCAGTACTTC
CDR3 protein: CASSSSPEQYF

V gene: TRBV11-3
clone size: many
J gene: TRBJ2-3
D gene: NA
CDR3 length: 17
CDR3 DNA: TGTGCCAGCAGCTTAGATTACACAGGGAGCTTAACAGATACGCAGTATTTT
CDR3 protein: CASSLDYTGSLTDTQYF

V gene: TRBV18
clone size: NA
J gene: TRBJ1-2
D gene: NA
CDR3 length: 13
CDR3 DNA: TGTGCCAGCTCACCACCAAGCCCCTATGGCTACACCTTC
CDR3 protein: CASSPPSPYGYTF

V gene: TRBV7-2
clone size: many
J gene: TRBJ1-3
D gene: NA
CDR3 length: 15
CDR3 DNA: TGTGCCAGCAGCTTAGGCCGGCTCTCTGGAAACACCATATATTTT
CDR3 protein: CASSLGRLSGNTIYF

V gene: TRBV3-1
clone size: few
J gene: TRBJ2-1
D gene: NA
CDR3 length: 15
CDR3 DNA: TGTGCCAGCAGCCAAGATTTGGTAGCGGACAATGAGCAGTTCTTC
CDR3 protein: CASSQDLVADNEQFF

V gene: TRBV24-1
clone size: few
J gene: TRBJ2-1
D gene: NA
CDR3 length: 11
CDR3 DNA: TGTGCCACCACCCAGAGTGATGAGCAGTTCTTC
CDR3 protein: CATTQSDEQFF

V gene: TRBV12-3/TRBV12-4
clone size: many
J gene: TRBJ1-2
D gene: NA
CDR3 length: 12
CDR3 DNA: TGTGCCAGCACTCCCGGGACCTATGGCTACACCTTC
CDR3 protein: CASTPGTYGYTF

V gene: TRBV10-2
clone size: many
J gene: TRBJ2-7
D gene: TRBD1
CDR3 length: 13
CDR3 DNA: TGCGCCAGCAGCCAGGGGGCTGGTTACGAGCAGTACTTC
CDR3 protein: CASSQGAGYEQYF

V gene: TRBV19
clone size: NA
J gene: TRBJ1-1
D gene: TRBD1
CDR3 length: 13
CDR3 DNA: TGTGCCAGTAGCGGGACAGGGGAGACTGAAGCTTTCTTT
CDR3 protein: CASSGTGETEAFF

V gene: TRBV5-6
clone size: many
J gene: TRBJ2-7
D gene: NA
CDR3 length: 14
CDR3 DNA: TGTGCCACCCGGTCAGGGGGCGGGAGCTACGAGCAGTACTTC
CDR3 protein: CATRSGGGSYEQYF

V gene: TRBV6-6
clone size: many
J gene: TRBJ2-5
D gene: NA
CDR3 length: 15
CDR3 DNA: TGTGCCAGCAGTTACTCGATTCAGCTTAAAGAGACCCAGTACTTC
CDR3 protein: CASSYSIQLKETQYF

V gene: TRBV19
clone size: NA
J gene: TRBJ2-1
D gene: TRBD2
CDR3 length: 14
CDR3 DNA: TGTGCCAGTAGACTAGCGGGGGGGCTTACTGAGCAGTTCTTC
CDR3 protein: CASRLAGGLTEQFF

V gene: TRBV25-1
clone size: NA
J gene: TRBJ2-7
D gene: NA
CDR3 length: 13
CDR3 DNA: TGTGCCAGCAGTGCTTCAGGAACCTACGAGCAGTACTTC
CDR3 protein: CASSASGTYEQYF

V gene: TRBV29-1
clone size: few
J gene: TRBJ1-2
D gene: NA
CDR3 length: 14
CDR3 DNA: TGCAGCGTTGGGCCGACAGGACCTAACTATGGCTACACCTTC
CDR3 protein: CSVGPTGPNYGYTF

V gene: TRBV25-1
clone size: NA
J gene: TRBJ1-1
D gene: NA
CDR3 length: 14
CDR3 DNA: TGTGCCAGCACTCGGCAGGGCGATGGCACTGAAGCTTTCTTT
CDR3 protein: CASTRQGDGTEAFF

V gene: TRBV7-9
clone size: few
J gene: TRBJ1-5
D gene: NA
CDR3 length: 14
CDR3 DNA: TGTGCCAGCAGCTTGGGAGGGGCCAATCAGCCCCAGCATTTT
CDR3 protein: CASSLGGANQPQHF

V gene: TRBV10-3
clone size: once
J gene: TRBJ1-2
D gene: TRBD1
CDR3 length: 16
CDR3 DNA: TGTGCCATCAGTGAGTCGAGGGTAGACAGGGTCCCTGGCTACACCTTC
CDR3 protein: CAISESRVDRVPGYTF

V gene: TRBV19
clone size: many
J gene: TRBJ2-7
D gene: NA
CDR3 length: 14
CDR3 DNA: TGTGCCAGTAGTATACAGGGCCGCCTCTACGAGCAGTACTTC
CDR3 protein: CASSIQGRLYEQYF

V gene: TRBV10-3
clone size: NA
J gene: TRBJ1-4
D gene: NA
CDR3 length: 15
CDR3 DNA: TGTGCCATCAGTCCCGCGTCGGCGGGACCGGGAAAACTGTTTTTT
CDR3 protein: CAISPASAGPGKLFF

V gene: TRBV12-3/TRBV12-4
clone size: many
J gene: TRBJ1-1
D gene: NA
CDR3 length: 12
CDR3 DNA: TGTGCCAGCAGTTTCGTCGGGACTGAAGCTTTCTTT
CDR3 protein: CASSFVGTEAFF

V gene: TRBV5-1
clone size: NA
J gene: TRBJ2-7
D gene: TRBD2
CDR3 length: 14
CDR3 DNA: TGCGCCAGCAGCGGGGAGCGGGGGCGGTACGAGCAGTACTTC
CDR3 protein: CASSGERGRYEQYF

V gene: TRBV9
clone size: once
J gene: TRBJ1-6
D gene: TRBD1
CDR3 length: 18
CDR3 DNA: TGTGCCAGCGCGGCTTCCGCGATTACAGGGGGAACAAATTCACCTCTCCACTTT
CDR3 protein: CASAASAITGGTNSPLHF

V gene: TRBV10-3
clone size: NA
J gene: TRBJ1-5
D gene: NA
CDR3 length: 13
CDR3 DNA: TGCGCCATCAATCAGGGGAGCAATCAGCCCCTGCATTTT
CDR3 protein: CAINQGSNQPLHF

V gene: TRBV10-2
clone size: NA
J gene: TRBJ1-2
D gene: TRBD1
CDR3 length: 14
CDR3 DNA: TGCGCCAGCAGGCTAGGACAGGGGGCAGGTGGCTACACCTTC
CDR3 protein: CASRLGQGAGGYTF

V gene: TRBV7-2
clone size: many
J gene: TRBJ2-7
D gene: NA
CDR3 length: 15
CDR3 DNA: TGTGCCAGCAGCTTAGCGAGTTCCAGCGTATACGAGCAGTACTTC
CDR3 protein: CASSLASSSVYEQYF

V gene: TRBV4-3
clone size: many
J gene: TRBJ1-1
D gene: NA
CDR3 length: 13
CDR3 DNA: TGCGCCAGCAGCCAAACACCGAACACTGAAGCTTTCTTT
CDR3 protein: CASSQTPNTEAFF

V gene: TRBV10-3
clone size: NA
J gene: TRBJ2-7
D gene: TRBD1
CDR3 length: 13
CDR3 DNA: TGTGCCATCAGTGTGGCACAGGGGGACGAGCAGTACTTC
CDR3 protein: CAISVAQGDEQYF